Reported below is one T cell receptor (beta chain). What it binds is not known. The junction departs from the called germline gene at one end, perhaps through a read error. CDR1 is SNHLY, CDR2 FYNNEI, per germline. This CDR3 spans 13 amino acids. This specimen belongs to a study of Tregs in tolerant kidney transplant recipients. Study results and limitations: Expanding Tregs on activated donor B cells appeared to best identify donor-specific TCRbeta clones. Biological reproducibility was not directly addressed, but technical replication error appeared minimal.

Sequencing used immunoSEQ multiplex PCR; TCRdb keeps in-frame clones, though not all of them. In the table there are over 50,000 clones, about 86% of which are singletons. Thawed PBMCs were FACS-sorted into unstimulated CD4+CD25+CD127- regulatory T cells, CD4+CD25- non-regulatory cells, CD4 and CD8 cells. The V call is TRBV2, the J call TRBJ2-1, with 8 bases aligning to TRBD2. This TCR derives from a human donor in good health. The sequencing input was CD4+ T cells from blood. The CDR3 DNA is TGTGCCAGCAGTCCCGGACTAGCAGTGTACCCGGTCTTC. It encodes CASSPGLAVYPVF.